The rows below give T cell receptor beta chains drawn from one sample of a study of STAT5B mutations in CD4+ large granular lymphocyte leukemia. Using immunoSEQ multiplex PCR, the repertoire was profiled, and TCRdb retains in-frame clones only, with some absent. The sample consists of roughly 35,000 clones, approximately 67% of them appearing once. Material: CD4+ T cells from blood buffy coats. These receptors were collected from a human donor in good health. Each CDR3 is given with its conserved first and last residue. D genes are given only for firm matches. Size is stated for part of the rows, as once, few or many counts, or as a class when the clone is expanded.

CDR3aa,CDR3nt,j_gene,v_gene,abundance,d_gene
CASGSGQTNEKLFF,TGTGCTAGTGGCTCGGGACAGACTAATGAAAAACTGTTTTTT,TRBJ1-4,TRBV12-5,-,TRBD1
CASSLNSGNTIYF,TGTGCCAGCAGCCTCAACTCTGGAAACACCATATATTTT,TRBJ1-3,TRBV11-3,-,-
CASSGGEADTQYF,TGCGCCAGCAGCGGCGGGGAGGCAGATACGCAGTATTTT,TRBJ2-3,TRBV5-1,-,-
CASSKALMFHLRQRWPYEQYF,TGTGCCAGCAGCAAAGCCCTGATGTTTCATCTTCGACAGCGGTGGCCCTACGAGCAGTACTTC,TRBJ2-7,TRBV21-1,-,-
CASSPGPRPTNEKLFF,TGTGCCAGCTCACCGGGCCCCAGACCAACTAATGAAAAACTGTTTTTT,TRBJ1-4,TRBV18,-,-
CASSPMGTGTIQETQYF,TGTGCCAGCAGCCCCATGGGGACAGGGACCATACAAGAGACCCAGTACTTC,TRBJ2-5,TRBV5-4,-,TRBD1
CASSWGGGGNQPQHF,TGTGCCAGCAGCTGGGGGGGCGGAGGCAATCAGCCCCAGCATTTT,TRBJ1-5,TRBV5-6,few,-
CASSGEGGPQHF,TGTGCCAGCAGTGGGGAAGGTGGGCCCCAGCATTTT,TRBJ1-5,TRBV28,-,-
CASSQGWGAPYGYTF,TGTGCCAGCAGCCAAGGGTGGGGGGCCCCCTATGGCTACACCTTC,TRBJ1-2,TRBV14,-,-
CASSLSNDPRWGSNSPLHF,TGTGCCAGCAGCTTGTCAAACGATCCCCGGTGGGGGAGCAATTCACCCCTCCACTTT,TRBJ1-6,TRBV11-3,few,-
CASSLDATPITDTQYF,TGCGCCAGCAGCTTGGACGCGACACCTATCACAGATACGCAGTATTTT,TRBJ2-3,TRBV5-1,-,-
CASSQRGAETQYF,TGCGCCAGCAGCCAACGGGGGGCTGAGACCCAGTACTTC,TRBJ2-5,TRBV4-1,-,-
CASSSQGRNGSPLHF,TGTGCCAGCAGCTCGCAGGGCCGGAACGGCTCACCCCTCCACTTT,TRBJ1-6,TRBV5-8,-,-
CASSLDLLQETQYF,TGCGCCAGCAGCTTGGACCTATTACAAGAGACCCAGTACTTC,TRBJ2-5,TRBV5-1,-,-
CASRGGGNEQFF,TGCGCCAGCAGGGGTGGGGGAAATGAGCAGTTCTTC,TRBJ2-1,TRBV5-1,-,-
CASSSGVYNSPLHF,TGTGCCAGCAGCTCGGGGGTTTATAATTCACCCCTCCACTTT,TRBJ1-6,TRBV9,once,-
CASSEWAGNTEAFF,TGTGCCAGCAGTGAATGGGCAGGGAACACTGAAGCTTTCTTT,TRBJ1-1,TRBV6-1,-,-
CATRKPGTVNIQYF,TGTGCCACCAGAAAACCCGGGACAGTAAACATTCAGTACTTC,TRBJ2-4,TRBV15,-,TRBD1
CSVRRGAANSNQPQHF,TGCAGCGTTCGAAGGGGTGCAGCTAATAGCAATCAGCCCCAGCATTTT,TRBJ1-5,TRBV29-1,once,-
CASSVADGGPSYEQYF,TGTGCCAGCAGCGTAGCGGACGGGGGGCCCTCCTACGAGCAGTACTTC,TRBJ2-7,TRBV9,-,-
CASSLGGGADTQYF,TGTGCCAGCAGCTTAGGCGGGGGAGCAGATACGCAGTATTTT,TRBJ2-3,TRBV7-9,-,TRBD2
CASSQEVLRTGGKSPDSPLHF,TGCGCCAGCAGCCAGGAGGTTTTAAGGACAGGGGGAAAAAGTCCGGACTCACCCCTCCACTTT,TRBJ1-6,TRBV10-1,few,TRBD1
CAISEHGTGNTGELFF,TGTGCCATCAGTGAGCATGGTACGGGAAACACCGGGGAGCTGTTTTTT,TRBJ2-2,TRBV10-3,-,-
CASSPLQGVNSPLHF,TGTGCCAGCAGTCCCTTACAGGGCGTAAATTCACCCCTCCACTTT,TRBJ1-6,TRBV6-1,-,-
CASSQDFGGSYGYTF,TGCGCCAGCAGCCAAGACTTTGGCGGATCGTATGGCTACACCTTC,TRBJ1-2,TRBV4-3,-,-
CASSPPGTGEFYTF,TGTGCCAGCTCACCACCTGGGACAGGGGAATTCTACACCTTC,TRBJ1-2,TRBV18,-,TRBD1
CASSSPQSYNEQFF,TGCGCCAGCAGCTCCCCACAGAGTTACAATGAGCAGTTCTTC,TRBJ2-1,TRBV5-1,-,-
CSARTLAKNIQYF,TGCAGCGCCAGAACATTAGCCAAAAACATTCAGTACTTC,TRBJ2-4,TRBV29-1,-,-
CASTRGGGNTGELFF,TGTGCCAGCACCCGAGGTGGGGGCAACACCGGGGAGCTGTTTTTT,TRBJ2-2,TRBV6-5,-,-
CASSEAPGRDGLSAPLHF,TGTGCCAGCAGTGAAGCGCCCGGGAGGGACGGTCTCTCGGCACCCCTCCACTTT,TRBJ1-6,TRBV2,-,-
CASSPWKGRDGYTF,TGTGCCAGCAGTCCCTGGAAGGGGAGGGATGGCTACACCTTC,TRBJ1-2,TRBV27,-,-
CASSLGQIQETQYF,TGCGCCAGCAGCTTGGGCCAGATCCAAGAGACCCAGTACTTC,TRBJ2-5,TRBV5-1,-,-
CASSPAVSGNYGYTF,TGTGCCAGCAGCCCTGCGGTATCAGGAAACTATGGCTACACCTTC,TRBJ1-2,TRBV28,-,-
CASSLVQDHGYTF,TGTGCCAGCAGCTTGGTACAGGATCATGGCTACACCTTC,TRBJ1-2,TRBV5-6,-,-
CASSPGTGALGAFF,TGTGCCAGCTCACCTGGGACAGGAGCTCTTGGGGCTTTCTTT,TRBJ1-1,TRBV18,-,TRBD1
CASSKQGSGNTIYF,TGTGCCAGCAGCAAACAGGGTTCTGGAAACACCATATATTTT,TRBJ1-3,TRBV7-9,few,-
CASSFLGSSYEQYF,TGTGCCAGCAGCTTTCTAGGGTCCTCCTACGAGCAGTACTTC,TRBJ2-7,TRBV5-8,-,-
CASRYGGLGETQYF,TGTGCCAGCAGATACGGGGGCTTGGGGGAGACCCAGTACTTC,TRBJ2-5,TRBV6-1,-,-
CASSAGGQGDFLGYTF,TGTGCCAGCAGCGCCGGGGGCCAGGGCGACTTCCTTGGCTACACCTTC,TRBJ1-2,TRBV9,few,-
CASSLMADIRLNTEAFF,TGTGCCAGCAGCTTGATGGCGGACATCAGATTGAACACTGAAGCTTTCTTT,TRBJ1-1,TRBV5-4,-,-
CASSQDPRGYNEQFF,TGCGCCAGCAGCCAAGATCCGAGGGGCTACAATGAGCAGTTCTTC,TRBJ2-1,TRBV4-1,-,-
CASSSLTGVGTEAFF,TGTGCCAGCAGCTCCCTCACAGGGGTAGGCACTGAAGCTTTCTTT,TRBJ1-1,TRBV7-3,-,TRBD1